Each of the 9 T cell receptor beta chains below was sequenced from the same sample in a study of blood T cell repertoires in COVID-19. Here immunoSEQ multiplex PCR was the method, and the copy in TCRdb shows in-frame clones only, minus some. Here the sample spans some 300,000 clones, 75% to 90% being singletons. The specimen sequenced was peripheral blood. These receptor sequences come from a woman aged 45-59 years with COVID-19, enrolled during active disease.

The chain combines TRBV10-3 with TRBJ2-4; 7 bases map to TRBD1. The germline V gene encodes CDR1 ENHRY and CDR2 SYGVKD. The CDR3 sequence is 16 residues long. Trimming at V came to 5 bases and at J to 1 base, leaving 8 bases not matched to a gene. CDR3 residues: CAISKQGSSAKNIQYF. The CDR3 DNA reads TGTGCCATCAGTAAACAGGGGAGTTCGGCCAAAAACATTCAGTACTTC.

DNA of the CDR3: TGCAGTGCAACCGACAGGGACGAGCAGTACTTC. It codes for CSATDRDEQYF. The rearrangement links TRBV20-1 to TRBJ2-7; 7 bases are a match to TRBD1. Germline lookup yields CDR1 DFQATT and CDR2 SNEGSKA (reference sequence). The CDR3 has 11 amino acids. V lost 6 bases, J lost 5 bases, and 4 bases stayed unmatched.

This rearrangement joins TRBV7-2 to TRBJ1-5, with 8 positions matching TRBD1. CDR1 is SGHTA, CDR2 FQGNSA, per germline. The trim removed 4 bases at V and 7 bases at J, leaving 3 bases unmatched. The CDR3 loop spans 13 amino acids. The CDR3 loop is CASSSDRVQPQHF. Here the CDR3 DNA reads TGTGCCAGCAGCTCGGACAGGGTACAGCCCCAGCATTTT.

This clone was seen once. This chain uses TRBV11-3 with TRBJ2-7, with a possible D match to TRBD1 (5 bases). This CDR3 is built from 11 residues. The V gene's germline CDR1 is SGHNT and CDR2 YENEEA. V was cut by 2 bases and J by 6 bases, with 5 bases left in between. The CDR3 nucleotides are TGTGCCAGCAGCTTAAGGGGCGAGCAGTACTTC. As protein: CASSLRGEQYF. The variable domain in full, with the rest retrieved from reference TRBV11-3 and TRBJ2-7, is EAGVVQSPRYKIIEKKQPVAFWCNPISGHNTLYWYLQNLGQGPELLIRYENEEAVDDSQLPKDRFSAERLKGVDSTLKIQPAELGDSAVYLCASSLRGEQYFGPGTRLTVT.

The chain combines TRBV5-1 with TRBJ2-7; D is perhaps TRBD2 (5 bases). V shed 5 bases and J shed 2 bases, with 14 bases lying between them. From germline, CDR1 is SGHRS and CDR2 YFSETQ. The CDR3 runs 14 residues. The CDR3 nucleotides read TGCGCCAGCAGTACCGGGGAGAGTACCTACGAGCAGTACTTC. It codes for CASSTGESTYEQYF.

The CDR3 here is CASSFIFSSGRSPNEQFF. The CDR3 DNA reads TGTGCCAGCAGCTTTATTTTCTCTAGCGGGAGGTCCCCCAATGAGCAGTTCTTC. This chain joins TRBV11-3 and TRBJ2-1; 11 positions agree with TRBD2. Germline loops: CDR1 SGHNT, CDR2 YENEEA. The V segment lost 3 bases and the J segment 6 bases; nucleotides outside the gene matches: 13. CDR3 length equals 18 residues.

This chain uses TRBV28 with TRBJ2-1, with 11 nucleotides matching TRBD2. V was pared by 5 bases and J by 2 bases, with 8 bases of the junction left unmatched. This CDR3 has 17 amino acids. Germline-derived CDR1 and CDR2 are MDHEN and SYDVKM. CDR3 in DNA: TGTGCCAGCAGTCACCGCCGGACTAGCGGGCCCTACAATGAGCAGTTCTTC. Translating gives CASSHRRTSGPYNEQFF.

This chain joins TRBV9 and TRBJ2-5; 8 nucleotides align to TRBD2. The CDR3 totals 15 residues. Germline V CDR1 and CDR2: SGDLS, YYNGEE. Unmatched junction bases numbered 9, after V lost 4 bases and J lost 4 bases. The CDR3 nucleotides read TGTGCCAGCAGCCGGGAGGGGACGGGTGGAGAGACCCAGTACTTC. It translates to CASSREGTGGETQYF.

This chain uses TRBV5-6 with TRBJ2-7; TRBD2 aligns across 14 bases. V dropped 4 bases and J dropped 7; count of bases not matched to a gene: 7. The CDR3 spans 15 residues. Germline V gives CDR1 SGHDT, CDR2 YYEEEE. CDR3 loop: CASSAGLAGGWEQYF. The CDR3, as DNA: TGTGCCAGCAGCGCCGGACTAGCGGGAGGTTGGGAGCAGTACTTC.